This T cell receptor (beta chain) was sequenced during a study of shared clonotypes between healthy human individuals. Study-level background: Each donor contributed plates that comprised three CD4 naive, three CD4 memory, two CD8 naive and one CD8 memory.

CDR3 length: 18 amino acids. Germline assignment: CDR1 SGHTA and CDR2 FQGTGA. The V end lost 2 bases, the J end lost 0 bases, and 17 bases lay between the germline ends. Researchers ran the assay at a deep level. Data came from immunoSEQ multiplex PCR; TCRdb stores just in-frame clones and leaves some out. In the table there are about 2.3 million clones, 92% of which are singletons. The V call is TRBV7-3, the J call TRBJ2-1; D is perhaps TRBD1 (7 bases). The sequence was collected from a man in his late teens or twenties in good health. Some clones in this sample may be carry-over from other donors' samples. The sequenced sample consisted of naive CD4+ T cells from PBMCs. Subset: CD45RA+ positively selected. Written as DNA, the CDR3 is TGTGCCAGCAGCTTACTAGCAGGGGGGACCGTCTCCTACAATGAGCAGTTCTTC. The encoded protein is CASSLLAGGTVSYNEQFF.